One and the same sample provided the 17 T cell receptor beta chains below, sequenced in a study of human T cells and chemical hapten exposure. TCRdb re-called the RACE reads through MiXCR, storing one row per CDR3 protein. The profile shows 80,000 to 100,000 distinct CDR3 sequences, around 12% of them singletons. The time point is: patch test 1, 2 weeks after DPC sensitization. Indicated treatment: therapeutic diphenylcyclopropenone sensitization with weekly scalp DPC. This material consisted of whole blood, taken in connection with sensitization to the hapten diphenylcyclopropenone (DPC). These receptors were taken from a woman aged 40 to 55 with alopecia areata. Some clones in this sample may be carry-over from other donors' samples.

The chain links TRBV7-2 to TRBJ2-3; D may be TRBD1 or TRBD2 (5 bases each). The CDR3 has 15 amino acids. Germline loops: CDR1 SGHTA, CDR2 FQGNSA. V lost 2 bases, J lost 3 bases, and 12 bases lay in between. Here the CDR3 DNA reads TGTGCCAGCAGCTTACAGGGAGTAACGACAGATACGCAGTATTTT. This encodes CASSLQGVTTDTQYF.

This clonotype was seen many times. This chain joins TRBV3-1 and TRBJ2-5; D is ambiguous. CDR3 length: 11 residues. Germline CDR1 reads LGHDT; CDR2 reads YNNKEL (reference sequence). Trimming stripped 1 base from V and 7 bases from J, with 4 bases between. Here the CDR3 DNA reads TGTGCCAGCAGCCAAGTGGTGACCCAGTACTTC. As protein: CASSQVVTQYF.

This clonotype has just a few counts. V and J are TRBV11-3 and TRBJ2-5; 7 nucleotides agree with TRBD1. The CDR3 is made up of 13 amino acids. Germline CDR1 SGHNT, CDR2 YENEEA. The trim removed 5 bases at V and 3 bases at J, leaving 3 bases unmatched. The CDR3 region has the DNA TGTGCCAGCAGCCGTGGGACAGAAGAGACCCAGTACTTC. Its translation is CASSRGTEETQYF.

This clonotype appeared many times. The rearrangement joins TRBV6-2 or TRBV6-3 to TRBJ2-3; tentatively, D is TRBD2 (5 bases). Germline V CDR1 and CDR2: MNHEY, SVGEGT. Trimming shortened V by 6 bases and J by 2 bases, and 9 bases separated the two germline ends. The CDR3 has 13 residues. As DNA, the CDR3 is TGTGCCAGCAGCGGGGTGTTCACAGATACGCAGTATTTT. Its translation is CASSGVFTDTQYF.

The gene calls are TRBV29-1 and TRBJ2-3; D uncertain. Trimming removed 3 bases at V and 2 bases at J, with 9 bases between. This CDR3 region has 13 residues. Germline CDR1 and CDR2: SQVTM and ANQGSEA. Written as DNA, the CDR3 is TGCAGCGTTGATCTCTTATCCACAGATACGCAGTATTTT. Amino acids: CSVDLLSTDTQYF.

This clonotype was seen just once. A read error may account for a junction end that differs from germline. This chain links TRBV28 with TRBJ1-5; 7 bases match TRBD1. Germline values: CDR1 MDHEN, CDR2 SYDVKM. CDR3 length: 16 amino acids. The CDR3 DNA reads TGTGCTAGCAGTTCCCCAGGGGGGGTCCGCAATCAGCCCCAGCATTTT. Translation gives CASSSPGGVRNQPQHF.

This clonotype was recorded at least ten times. This rearrangement joins TRBV4-2 to TRBJ1-5, with 8 bases identical to TRBD1. CDR3 size: 16 residues. Germline CDR1 and CDR2: LGHNA and YNFKEQ. Unmatched junction bases numbered 5, after V lost 0 bases and J lost 4 bases. The CDR3 coding sequence is TGTGCCAGCAGCCAAGAGGGGACAGGAAGAAATCAGCCCCAGCATTTT. It yields the protein CASSQEGTGRNQPQHF.

This clonotype showed up many times. The chain carries TRBV6-2 or TRBV6-3 and TRBJ1-5; D remains ambiguous. This CDR3 comprises 14 residues. Trimming took off 6 bases at V and 1 base at J, with 10 bases between the two ends. In germline, CDR1 is MNHEY, CDR2 SVGEGT. The CDR3 loop is CASSSIGSNQPQHF. CDR3 DNA sequence: TGTGCCAGCAGCTCGATAGGGAGCAATCAGCCCCAGCATTTT.

The chain carries TRBV9 and TRBJ2-7, with 8 bases lining up with TRBD2. V lost 4 bases, J lost 2 bases, and 5 bases stayed unmatched. The CDR3 contains 14 residues. Germline values: CDR1 SGDLS, CDR2 YYNGEE. For the CDR3, the DNA is TGTGCCAGCAGCCAGGGGCGGGAGGCCTACGAGCAGTACTTC. Protein: CASSQGREAYEQYF.

This rearrangement joins TRBV7-9 to TRBJ1-5; unclear D gene. In germline, CDR1 is SEHNR, CDR2 FQNEAQ (reference sequence). CDR3 length: 12 amino acids. V lost 2 bases to trimming and J lost 6 bases, with 5 bases between them. The CDR3 DNA follows: TGTGCCAGCAGCTTAAGTTTTCAGCCCCAGCATTTT. Protein: CASSLSFQPQHF.

This clonotype came up a few times. The J gene is TRBJ2-7, the V gene TRBV27; 7 nucleotides line up with TRBD1. The trim removed 5 bases at V and 3 bases at J, leaving 4 bases unmatched. CDR1 and CDR2 from the germline V gene are MNHEY and SMNVEV (reference sequence). The CDR3 spans 13 residues. CDR3 region: CASSGAGGYEQYF. The CDR3 coding sequence is TGTGCCAGCAGTGGGGCAGGGGGCTACGAGCAGTACTTC.

V and J are TRBV7-9 and TRBJ2-5, with unresolved D. Germline lookup yields CDR1 SEHNR and CDR2 FQNEAQ (reference sequence). V was shortened by 2 bases and J by 3 bases, with 7 bases between the two germline ends. There are 13 residues in the CDR3. The CDR3 DNA sequence: TGTGCCAGCAGCTTAAAGTATGAAGAGACCCAGTACTTC. Protein sequence: CASSLKYEETQYF. The whole variable domain, filled in from reference TRBV7-9 and TRBJ2-5, reads DTGVSQNPRHKITKRGQNVTFRCDPISEHNRLYWYRQTLGQGPEFLTYFQNEAQLEKSRLLSDRFSAERPKGSFSTLEIQRTEQGDSAMYLCASSLKYEETQYFGPGTRLLVL.

This clonotype appeared many times. The chain joins TRBV6-5 to TRBJ1-5; D is undetermined. V dropped 4 bases and J dropped 0 bases, with 7 bases sitting between them. This CDR3 has 14 residues. Germline V gene data show CDR1 as MNHEY and CDR2 as SVGAGI. The CDR3 coding sequence is TGTGCCAGCAGTTTAGCAGGTAGCAATCAGCCCCAGCATTTT. Its protein is CASSLAGSNQPQHF.

The V gene is TRBV29-1, the J gene TRBJ2-2, with TRBD1 identical over 9 bases. CDR3 length equals 14 residues. V shed 5 bases and J 5 bases; nucleotides not matched to a gene: 6. Germline CDR1 and CDR2: SQVTM and ANQGSEA. This chain's CDR3 is CSVSPGQGTGELFF. The DNA for the CDR3 is TGCAGCGTTTCCCCGGGACAGGGAACCGGGGAGCTGTTTTTT.

This clonotype was observed a handful of times. The rearrangement uses TRBV24-1 and TRBJ2-1, with 10 bases lining up with TRBD2. The CDR3 runs 16 residues. CDR1 is KGHDR and CDR2 is SFDVKD in the germline V gene. V shed 4 bases, J shed 2 bases, and the junction held 4 bases outside the gene matches. Here the CDR3 reads CATSDPSGSTYNEQFF. CDR3 DNA: TGTGCCACCAGTGACCCTAGCGGGAGTACCTACAATGAGCAGTTCTTC.

Comment on this clonotype: At one of its ends the junction is not consistent with the germline gene, which may arise from a read error. The chain combines TRBV7-9 with TRBJ2-4, with 14 bases that match TRBD2. Germline CDR1 is SEHNR and CDR2 is FQNEAQ (reference sequence). CDR3 length: 18 residues. CDR3 coding DNA: TGTGCCAGCAGCGGACTAGCGGGAGGTACCTTAGCCAAAAACAATCAGTACTTC. Amino acids: CASSGLAGGTLAKNNQYF.

In this sample, this clonotype turned up many times. This CDR3 is CSAAIQGGVGYTF. DNA for the CDR3: TGCAGCGCCGCAATTCAGGGCGGAGTTGGCTACACCTTC. The chain employs TRBV29-1 and TRBJ1-2; tentative D call: TRBD1 (5 bases). V lost 7 bases, J lost 7 bases, and 19 bases lay in between. Germline CDR1 reads SQVTM; CDR2 reads ANQGSEA. The CDR3 is 13 residues long.